This TCR beta chain was sequenced during a study of T cell repertoires in cytomegalovirus infection. The CDR3 has 15 residues. Germline V gene data show CDR1 as SEHNR and CDR2 as FQNEAQ (reference sequence). Between the trimmed V and J ends, which lost 4 bases and 0 bases, there was a span of 7 bases. TCRdb passed the reads through MiXCR, listing each CDR3 protein once. Of roughly 630,000 distinct CDR3 sequences detected, 24% appear once; the ten largest clones hold under 8.5%. The specimen was CD8+ T cells from PBMCs. This clonotype originated in a human donor in good health (CMV status not recorded). Some clones in this sample may be carry-over from other donors' samples. The rearrangement joins TRBV7-9 to TRBJ2-6, with unresolved D. The CDR3 protein is CASSWGDSGANVLTF. The CDR3 DNA reads as TGTGCCAGCAGCTGGGGTGACTCTGGGGCCAACGTCCTGACTTTC. The full variable domain, completed using reference TRBV7-9 and TRBJ2-6, is DTGVSQNPRHKITKRGQNVTFRCDPISEHNRLYWYRQTLGQGPEFLTYFQNEAQLEKSRLLSDRFSAERPKGSFSTLEIQRTEQGDSAMYLCASSWGDSGANVLTFGAGSRLTVL.